This T cell receptor (beta chain) was observed in a study of molecular identifiers for immune sequencing clone quantification. Study observations and caveats: A single cell's spiked Jurkat TCR RNA was reportedly detectable among roughly 920,000 naive cells.

This clonotype was seen only a few times. Its matching antigen is unknown. CDR3 length equals 14 residues. V lost 0 bases and J 2 bases, leaving 11 bases between the germline ends. Germline CDR1 and CDR2: SQVTM and ANQGSEA. TCRdb independently ran MiXCR on the PCR reads; one entry per CDR3 protein. In the table there are around 100,000 distinct CDR3 sequences, around a third of which are singletons. This TCR was sampled from a human donor in good health. Some libraries in this study had Jurkat cell RNA spiked in. Sequencing was performed on naive CD8+ T cells from blood, with Jurkat cell RNA spiked in. The subset is: FACS-sorted CD8+CD4-CCR7+CD45RA+ naive T cells. V and J are TRBV29-1 and TRBJ2-7, with no clear D. CDR3 loop: CSVEDQNPTYEQYF. The CDR3 nucleotides are TGCAGCGTTGAAGATCAAAATCCTACCTACGAGCAGTACTTC.